The rows below give T cell receptor beta chains drawn from one sample of a study of blood T cell repertoires in COVID-19. TCRdb keeps only in-frame clones here, not all; method: immunoSEQ multiplex PCR. The sample yields almost 300,000 clones, under 90% seen once. The sample taken for sequencing was peripheral blood. The receptors derive from a young woman with COVID-19, enrolled during active disease. CDR3s include the opening cysteine and the closing phenylalanine or tryptophan. A D gene is named only where the DNA matches it firmly. A clone size is listed for some rows: how often the clone was seen (once, few, many), or a class if it is expanded.

NA	TRBV20-1	TRBJ2-5	TRBD2	TGCAGTGCTAGTTCTTTTAGCGGGGGGGCAAGAGAGACCCAGTACTTC	CSASSFSGGARETQYF
NA	TRBV6-4	TRBJ1-2	NA	TGTGCCAGCAGTGCCCAGCGGGGGCACTATGGCTACACCTTC	CASSAQRGHYGYTF
NA	TRBV6-2/TRBV6-3	TRBJ2-5	TRBD2	TGTGCCAGCAGGCCTCATGACGCGGGGGGGGTCTGGGAGACCCAGTACTTC	CASRPHDAGGVWETQYF
NA	TRBV7-9	TRBJ1-6	TRBD1	TGTGCCAGCAGCCAACGAGGGACAGTCAATTCACCCCTCCACTTT	CASSQRGTVNSPLHF
NA	TRBV27	TRBJ2-1	TRBD2	TGTGCCAGCAGAAGCGGGGGGAATTACAATGAGCAGTTCTTC	CASRSGGNYNEQFF
NA	TRBV5-6	TRBJ2-2	NA	TGTGCCAGCATCCGCGCCGGACTGAACACCGGGGAGCTGTTTTTT	CASIRAGLNTGELFF
NA	TRBV9	TRBJ2-1	TRBD2	TGTGCCAGCCAAGCGGGTAGCGGGGGATACAATGAGCAGTTCTTC	CASQAGSGGYNEQFF
NA	TRBV7-9	TRBJ2-3	NA	TGTGCCAGCAGCTCCAATACAGATACGCAGTATTTT	CASSSNTDTQYF
NA	TRBV3-1/TRBV3-2	TRBJ1-2	NA	TGTGCCAGCAGCCCTCAACAGGGTAACTATGGCTACACCTTC	CASSPQQGNYGYTF
NA	TRBV7-2	TRBJ1-2	TRBD1	TGTGCCAGCAGCTTCGGAACAGGGGCGGATGGCTACACCTTC	CASSFGTGADGYTF
NA	TRBV5-4	TRBJ1-2	NA	TGTGCCAGCAGGGACGCGTCGGGGAACTATGGCTACACCTTC	CASRDASGNYGYTF
NA	TRBV7-6	TRBJ1-1	TRBD1	TGTGCCAGCAGCTTAAGGGACAGGGGGCAGAACACTGAAGCTTTCTTT	CASSLRDRGQNTEAFF
NA	TRBV2	TRBJ1-5	TRBD1	TGTGCCAGCAGTAGCCGGGACAGGGATCAGCCCCAGCATTTT	CASSSRDRDQPQHF
few	TRBV18	TRBJ2-2	TRBD2	TGTGCCAGCTCCCCAGTAGCGGGGGAAAACACCGGGGAGCTGTTTTTT	CASSPVAGENTGELFF
NA	TRBV3-1/TRBV3-2	TRBJ2-3	TRBD2	TGTGCCAGCAGCCTAGCGGGGGCTAGCACAGATACGCAGTATTTT	CASSLAGASTDTQYF
NA	TRBV7-9	TRBJ2-3	NA	TGTGCCAGCAGCGTCGTCGGGGATACGCAGTATTTT	CASSVVGDTQYF
NA	TRBV21-1	TRBJ2-3	NA	TGTGCCAGCAGCAAACCGCGGGACAGGGAGACTAGCACAGATACGCAGTATTTT	CASSKPRDRETSTDTQYF
NA	TRBV2	TRBJ2-7	TRBD2	TGTGCCAGCAGGGTGCCGGGACTAGCGGGGGTGAGCTCCTACGAGCAGTACTTC	CASRVPGLAGVSSYEQYF
NA	TRBV7-2	TRBJ2-7	NA	TGTGCCAGCTCTTGGGGCAGTACCTACGAGCAGTACTTC	CASSWGSTYEQYF
NA	TRBV5-1	TRBJ1-6	NA	TGCGCCAGCAGCTTGAAGTTAGATTCACCCCTCCACTTT	CASSLKLDSPLHF
NA	TRBV4-1	TRBJ1-1	NA	TGCGCCAGCAGCCAAAACCAACAGCGGACTATTACTGAAGCTTTCTTT	CASSQNQQRTITEAFF
NA	TRBV5-1	TRBJ2-7	NA	TGCGCCAGTTCCTCCAGGGGTTACGAGCGGTACTTC	CASSSRGYERYF
NA	TRBV7-6	TRBJ2-7	NA	TGTGCCAGCAGCTCCCAGTTGAGGCGGAACTCCTACGAGCAGTACTTC	CASSSQLRRNSYEQYF
NA	TRBV12-3/TRBV12-4	TRBJ1-2	NA	TGTGCCAGCAGTTTAAACAGGGACTATGGCTACACCTTC	CASSLNRDYGYTF
NA	TRBV4-1	TRBJ1-5	NA	TGCGCCAGCAGCCAAAATGTGCGGCAGCCCCAGCATTTT	CASSQNVRQPQHF
NA	TRBV7-9	TRBJ1-6	NA	TGTGCCAGCAGAGACAGAATAAATAATTCACCCCTCCACTTT	CASRDRINNSPLHF
NA	TRBV19	TRBJ1-1	TRBD1	TGTGCCAGTAGTCAACAGGGGGCTGGCACTGAAGCTTTCTTT	CASSQQGAGTEAFF
NA	TRBV5-4	TRBJ2-7	TRBD2	TGTGCCAGCAGCCCTGGACTAGCGGACTCCTACGAGCAGTACTTC	CASSPGLADSYEQYF
NA	TRBV16	TRBJ1-3	NA	TGTGCCAGCAGCCAAACCCGGTCCGGGGGGCCGACTGGAAACACCATATATTTT	CASSQTRSGGPTGNTIYF
once	TRBV27	TRBJ1-6	NA	TGTGCCAGCAGTTGGGACATCAATTCACCCCTCCACTTT	CASSWDINSPLHF
NA	TRBV7-9	TRBJ2-1	TRBD1	TGTGCCAGCTATGGGACAGAGCGTACCTACAATGAGCAGTTCTTC	CASYGTERTYNEQFF
NA	TRBV14	TRBJ2-1	NA	TGTGCCAGCAGCCAAGTCCTCTACAATGAGCAGTTCTTC	CASSQVLYNEQFF
NA	TRBV20-1	TRBJ1-2	NA	TGCAGTGCTAGAGTCGGGTATGGCTACACCTTC	CSARVGYGYTF
NA	TRBV5-1	TRBJ1-4	TRBD1	TGCGCCAGCAGCTTGGATGGGGACAGGGGAGTCCGATTACGAAATGAAAAACTGTTTTTT	CASSLDGDRGVRLRNEKLFF
NA	TRBV5-1	TRBJ1-4	NA	TGCGCCAGCAGAAGCGGACAGCCGGAGGAAAAACTGTTTTTT	CASRSGQPEEKLFF
NA	TRBV28	TRBJ1-5	TRBD1	TGTGCCAGCAGCTTCCCGTTACGGACAGGGAGGGGACAGCCCCAGCATTTT	CASSFPLRTGRGQPQHF
NA	TRBV11-2	TRBJ2-3	TRBD2	TGTGCCAGCAGCTTAACAGCGGGGCAACGATACACAGATACGCAGTATTTT	CASSLTAGQRYTDTQYF
NA	TRBV18	TRBJ1-4	NA	TGTGCCAGCTCGGTCGACAGTCGGCCCAATGAAAAACTGTTTTTT	CASSVDSRPNEKLFF
NA	TRBV11-2	TRBJ2-7	TRBD2	TGTGCCAGCAGCACAGGAGCGGGATCCTACGAGCAGTACTTC	CASSTGAGSYEQYF
NA	TRBV28	TRBJ1-2	NA	TGTGCCAGCAGGTCTTACGAGGAACCGGACTATGGCTACACCTTC	CASRSYEEPDYGYTF
NA	TRBV6-5	TRBJ2-7	TRBD1	TGTGCCAGCAGACCTGGGACAGGCCGGCCCTACGAGCAGTACTTC	CASRPGTGRPYEQYF
NA	TRBV9	TRBJ2-6	TRBD1	TGTGCCAGCAGCGCCCAGACAGGGTCCTCTGGGGCCAACGTCCTGACTTTC	CASSAQTGSSGANVLTF
NA	TRBV25-1	TRBJ1-1	TRBD1	TGTGCCAGCAGGGAACAGGGGCGGTATACTGAAGCTTTCTTT	CASREQGRYTEAFF
NA	TRBV12-3/TRBV12-4	TRBJ2-3	TRBD2	TGTGCCAGCATTTTTAGCGGGGGGGATACGCAGTATTTT	CASIFSGGDTQYF
NA	TRBV28	TRBJ2-1	NA	TGTGCCAGCAGTTTCCTGGGGAGTGGAGTCGATGAGCAGTTCTTC	CASSFLGSGVDEQFF
NA	TRBV5-5	TRBJ1-6	NA	TGTGCCAGCAGCTTTGCCAGAACAGACTCCTATAATTCACCCCTCCACTTT	CASSFARTDSYNSPLHF
once	TRBV2	TRBJ2-1	NA	TGTGCCAGTGGGGGGGGCATCTCCTACAATGAGCAGTTCTTC	CASGGGISYNEQFF
NA	TRBV28	TRBJ2-7	NA	TGTGCCAGCAGTCCAGGGCAGGCACCCTACGAGCAGTACTTC	CASSPGQAPYEQYF
NA	TRBV15	TRBJ2-7	TRBD1	TGTGCCACCAGCAGAGGCCCCTGGACAGGGAGTAGTTACGAGCAGTACTTC	CATSRGPWTGSSYEQYF
NA	TRBV3-1/TRBV3-2	TRBJ1-1	NA	TGTGCCAGCAGCCAAGATCGACAGATCGGGAACACTGAAGCTTTCTTT	CASSQDRQIGNTEAFF
NA	TRBV7-6	TRBJ1-4	TRBD1	TGTGCCAGCAGCTTCCGGACAGGGGGGAATAATGAAAAACTGTTTTTT	CASSFRTGGNNEKLFF
NA	TRBV11-1	TRBJ2-7	TRBD2	TGTGCCAGCAGCTTAACAAGCGGGGGGCCCTCCTACGAGCAGTACTTC	CASSLTSGGPSYEQYF
NA	TRBV3-1/TRBV3-2	TRBJ1-2	NA	TGTGCCAGCAGCCAGAAAACAGGGAATGGCTACACCTTC	CASSQKTGNGYTF
few	TRBV24-1	TRBJ1-2	TRBD1	TGTGCCACCAGTGATTGGACAGGGGGTGGCTACACCTTC	CATSDWTGGGYTF
few	TRBV28	TRBJ1-4	NA	TGTGCCAGCGTGTACGGGGGTGGTGAAAAACTGTTTTTT	CASVYGGGEKLFF
NA	TRBV11-2	TRBJ2-3	TRBD2	TGTGCCAGCAGCCTCAAGACTAGCCCAGATACGCAGTATTTT	CASSLKTSPDTQYF
once	TRBV5-1	TRBJ2-3	NA	TGCGCCAGCAGCTTGGGGGGGCCCCTTCGGGGGGCTCAAGATACGCAGTATTTT	CASSLGGPLRGAQDTQYF
once	TRBV6-5	TRBJ1-6	TRBD1	TGTGCCAGCAAACAGGGGACTAATTCACCCCTCCACTTT	CASKQGTNSPLHF